The source of this T cell receptor beta chain is a study of T-cell memory formation after mild COVID-19 (dated by TCRdb to the early 2020s). Background for the entire study: TCR sequence clusters from the two donors were largely donor specific. Longitudinal TCRalpha and TCRbeta repertoire sequencing tracked T-cell clones expanding and contracting after mild COVID-19 in two donors. The cohort comprised two young, previously healthy adult volunteers, one female and one male.

What the research found in general, with its limitations: The study included only a couple of mild cases, and larger cohorts that include severe cases with pre-infection samples were judged to be necessary. Contracting CD4+ clones were located mainly in the CM and EM memory subsets, whereas CD8+ clones were found to be enriched in EMRA. SARS-CoV-2 specificity was not confirmed for the second-wave clones peaking on day 37. Clones contracting from day 15 to 85 had balanced CD4/CD8 phenotypes, while a second wave expanding from day 15 to 37 was biased towards CD4+. The detection of some responding clones in pre-infection memory suggests that pre-existing cross-reactive memory T cells joined the SARS-CoV-2 response.

In this sample, this clonotype turned up once. Its antigen specificity is not known. Within one base of it there is no much larger clone, and no base qualities were kept. TCRdb records Illumina NovaSeq 6000 as the sequencer. TCRalpha and TCRbeta cDNA libraries were built by 5'RACE with constant-segment primers, adding sample barcodes and unique molecular identifiers. Trizol reagent was used to extract RNA from every sample. Library amplification was performed in two PCR steps, and a second sample barcode and Illumina TruSeq adapters were introduced in the second step. The libraries were sequenced on an Illumina NovaSeq using 2 x 150 bp paired-end reads. Under the source paper's analysis protocol: Reads were demultiplexed and collapsed into UMI-guided consensus sequences with migec v1.2.7. Using mixcr v2.1.11, UMI consensuses were aligned to TRA and TRB V and J templates and then assembled into clonotypes. A clonotype was counted as expanded or contracted only if both edgeR and NoisET called the change significant, with noise models trained on biological replicates. For edgeR calls, a false discovery rate-adjusted p below 0.01 and a log2 fold-change threshold of 1 were applied. PCA with hierarchical clustering of max-normalized trajectories of the 1000 most abundant clonotypes was used as exploratory dynamics analysis. Each responding clone was given a CD4 or CD8 phenotype based on the CD4+ and CD8+ repertoires, which had been sequenced separately. TCRdb's own reprocessing of the public reads used fastp at Q25 and MiXCR and kept productive beta chains. Each entry is one CDR3 protein sequence, shown with its most common DNA and genes. For this entry, the V and J calls and clone size follow TCRdb and not the study's own pipeline. The sample table contains 450,000 or so distinct CDR3 sequences; only one count was recorded for roughly 23% of them. 12% of the sample is taken by the ten largest.

Ficoll-Paque density gradient centrifugation was the method used to isolate PBMCs. This sequence originates from an adult woman who had mild COVID-19 (a few samples of this study predate the infection). The sample titles of this study are shuffled in the database, so cell type and time point are left out; the donor was told from shared clones. The sequenced sample consisted of PBMCs or a T cell subset sorted from them (not recorded which).

Here the CDR3 is given as CASSATTGGTEAFF. In nucleotides, the sequence is TGTGCCAGCAGTGCGACGACAGGGGGGACTGAAGCTTTCTTT. Recombination joined TRBV6-4 with TRBJ1-1, and 9 bases in between align with TRBD1. According to the germline V gene, CDR1 reads MRHNA and CDR2 reads SNTAGT. The CDR3 sequence holds 14 residues, the cysteine and phenylalanine included. Only CDR3 DNA remains: 42 bases, in frame from the first base. Trimming accounts for 4 bases at V and 5 bases at J, while the number of junction bases matched to no gene is 5.